This is a list of T cell receptor beta chains from one sample in a study of blood T cell repertoires in COVID-19. Repertoires were generated with immunoSEQ multiplex PCR, while TCRdb's copy carries only in-frame clones and drops some. The data hold approximately 150,000 clones, with roughly 93% observed a single time. Sequenced: peripheral blood. These receptors originate from a woman aged 55-69 years with COVID-19, enrolled during active disease. CDR3s include the opening cysteine and the closing phenylalanine or tryptophan. D genes are given only for firm matches. Clone sizes are given selectively: once, few, many, or a class where the clone is expanded.

cdr3_aa cdr3_nt v_call d_call j_call clone_size
CASRGQGPYEQYF TGTGCCAGCAGGGGACAGGGCCCCTACGAGCAGTACTTC TRBV25-1 TRBD1 TRBJ2-7 NA
CASRGQGFYGYTF TGTGCCAGCAGAGGACAGGGCTTCTATGGCTACACCTTC TRBV27 TRBD1 TRBJ1-2 NA
CASSVVGMDQGEAFF TGTGCCAGCAGCGTAGTAGGGATGGATCAGGGTGAAGCTTTCTTT TRBV9 NA TRBJ1-1 NA
CASSLQATEAFF TGTGCCAGCAGTTTACAAGCCACTGAAGCTTTCTTT TRBV28 NA TRBJ1-1 once
CASSPPWTSTENSTDTQYF TGTGCCAGCAGCCCACCATGGACTAGCACGGAGAATAGCACAGATACGCAGTATTTT TRBV7-8 TRBD2 TRBJ2-3 NA
CASKPRDRANQPQHF TGTGCCAGCAAGCCCCGGGACAGGGCAAATCAGCCCCAGCATTTT TRBV6-5 TRBD1 TRBJ1-5 NA
CASSQRGGSGETQYF TGCGCCAGCAGCCAACGCGGGGGGTCGGGAGAGACCCAGTACTTC TRBV4-1 TRBD2 TRBJ2-5 NA
CASRTGGGGEAFF TGTGCCAGCCGAACAGGGGGCGGAGGTGAAGCTTTCTTT TRBV6-5 TRBD1 TRBJ1-1 once
CASSPPRGLAGQDTQYF TGTGCCAGCAGCCCACCCCGGGGACTAGCGGGCCAGGATACGCAGTATTTT TRBV9 TRBD2 TRBJ2-3 NA
CASSQDRGQDAYGYTF TGCGCCAGCAGCCAAGATCGAGGGCAGGATGCCTATGGCTACACCTTC TRBV4-3 NA TRBJ1-2 NA
CASRRTGDFYEQYF TGTGCCAGCAGACGGACAGGGGATTTCTACGAGCAGTACTTC TRBV2 TRBD1 TRBJ2-7 NA
CATSDHRTGTGELFF TGTGCCACCAGTGATCACAGGACAGGGACCGGGGAGCTGTTTTTT TRBV24-1 TRBD1 TRBJ2-2 NA
CASSLFEQGLNTEAFF TGCGCCAGCAGCTTGTTTGAGCAGGGTTTGAACACTGAAGCTTTCTTT TRBV5-1 NA TRBJ1-1 NA
CASSIEGQGYGYTF TGCGCCAGCAGCATAGAGGGACAGGGATATGGCTACACCTTC TRBV5-1 TRBD1 TRBJ1-2 NA
CASSYTDRSGYTF TGTGCCAGCAGTTACACCGACAGGTCTGGCTACACCTTC TRBV6-2/TRBV6-3 NA TRBJ1-2 NA
CASSDRQGNQPQHF TGTGCCAGCAGTGATCGGCAGGGCAATCAGCCCCAGCATTTT TRBV2 NA TRBJ1-5 NA